Sequencing of this T cell receptor beta chain was carried out in a study of metastatic and nonmetastatic thyroid tumors. At the level of the study: The comparison covered peripheral blood and tumor or nodule tissue in malignant and benign thyroid patients.

Notes on the study in general: Benign nodules reportedly had significantly lower TCR beta diversity than malignant thyroid tumors in blood and tumor.

Thyroid surgery was preceded by no treatment in any patient. In the original processing: The study built a papillary thyroid cancer distant-metastasis classifier from CDR3 differences across clinicopathological groups. TCRdb re-called the PCR reads through MiXCR. TCRdb's processing, not the study's, gives the V and J calls here. The top ten hold around a quarter of the sample, which has over 20,000 clones, approximately 12% seen once. Germline CDR1 and CDR2: GTSNPN and SVGIG (reference sequence). The CDR3 is 14 residues long. V shed 4 bases and J shed 3 bases, with 13 bases lying between them. In this sample, this clone turned up many times. Its antigen is currently unknown.

The TCR was taken from a female donor with papillary thyroid cancer or a benign thyroid nodule (not recorded which). Some clones in this sample may be carry-over from other donors' samples. The rearrangement uses TRBV30 and TRBJ1-5; D not certain. The sample taken for sequencing was blood. The CDR3 DNA is TGTGCCTGGAATAGAGGTGGACCCAATCAGCCCCAGCATTTT. It encodes CAWNRGGPNQPQHF.